The 15 T cell receptor beta chains below all came from one sample that was sequenced in a study of radiation and T cells in renal cell carcinoma. Clones were sequenced by immunoSEQ multiplex PCR, and TCRdb holds only the in-frame ones, with some missing. In the table there are more than 150,000 clones, over 80% of which are singletons. Time point of the sample: blood 2 weeks post-SBRT. Treatment here: 15 Gy SBRT to primary tumor, nephrectomy 4 weeks later. Here the sequenced sample was blood, taken from a patient whose treatment included radiotherapy and nephrectomy. These receptor sequences come from a woman aged 45 to 65 with renal cell carcinoma.

The chain is built from TRBV19 and TRBJ1-1, with 8 bases that match TRBD1. CDR1 and CDR2 (germline): LNHDA, SQIVND (reference sequence). After removal of 5 bases from V and 6 bases from J, the junction contained 8 bases not matched to a gene. The length of the CDR3 is 14 residues. DNA of the CDR3: TGTGCCAGTAGTGTTATACAGGGGGTTGCTGAAGCTTTCTTT. Amino acid sequence: CASSVIQGVAEAFF. The full variable domain, with the rest looked up from reference TRBV19 and TRBJ1-1, is DGGITQSPKYLFRKEGQNVTLSCEQNLNHDAMYWYRQDPGQGLRLIYYSQIVNDFQKGDIAEGYSVSREKKESFPLTVTSAQKNPTAFYLCASSVIQGVAEAFFGQGTRLTVV.

The chain uses TRBV7-9 and TRBJ1-2, with 8 bases aligning to TRBD1. Germline V gene lookup returns CDR1 SEHNR and CDR2 FQNEAQ (reference sequence). J was trimmed by 8 bases and V by 4 bases; bases with no gene match: 6. CDR3 length: 13 amino acids. The CDR3 spells CASSSTDREGYTF. DNA for the CDR3: TGTGCCAGCAGCTCCACGGACAGGGAGGGCTACACCTTC.

V usage is TRBV30 and J usage is TRBJ1-2, with 9 bases aligning to TRBD1. This CDR3 comprises 13 residues. Trimming at V came to 3 bases and at J to 5 bases, leaving 4 bases not matched to a gene. The germline gives CDR1 GTSNPN, CDR2 SVGIG (reference sequence). In nucleotides, the CDR3 is TGTGCCTGGAGCACAGGGGGCCCGTATGGCTACACCTTC. Translating gives CAWSTGGPYGYTF.

The chain joins TRBV19 to TRBJ1-2; TRBD1 agrees at 7 bases. The CDR3 has 16 amino acids. The germline V gene encodes CDR1 LNHDA and CDR2 SQIVND (reference sequence). J gave up 5 bases and V 6 bases, and 15 bases lay outside the gene matches. The CDR3 sequence: CASSSTGRVGRYGYTF. The CDR3, as DNA: TGTGCCAGTAGCTCGACAGGGCGTGTGGGAAGATATGGCTACACCTTC.

This chain joins TRBV7-9 and TRBJ2-3; TRBD2 might be the D (7 bases). Trimming removed 5 bases at V and 0 bases at J, with 15 bases between. This CDR3 contains 16 residues. The V gene's germline CDR1 is SEHNR and CDR2 FQNEAQ (reference sequence). Written as DNA, the CDR3 is TGTGCCAGCAGCCATGCGGGGGCGCCAAGCACAGATACGCAGTATTTT. Translated, it gives CASSHAGAPSTDTQYF.

This sequence joins TRBV2 and TRBJ2-7, with D tentatively TRBD2 (5 bases). The CDR3 contains 14 residues. V dropped 2 bases and J dropped 5 bases, with 13 bases sitting between them. The germline V gene has CDR1 SNHLY and CDR2 FYNNEI. The CDR3 DNA follows: TGTGCCAGCAGTGAATGGAGAGGGATCCACGAGCAGTACTTC. It translates to CASSEWRGIHEQYF.

The chain is built from TRBV5-8 and TRBJ1-5, with a weak D call TRBD1 (5 bases). CDR1 is SGHTS and CDR2 is YDEGEE in the germline V gene. Trimming left V 4 bases short and J 0 bases short, with 11 bases between. The CDR3 runs 15 residues. CDR3 nucleotide sequence: TGTGCCAGCAGCCGGGGGAGCCATAGCAATCAGCCCCAGCATTTT. Protein product: CASSRGSHSNQPQHF.

This sequence joins TRBV19 and TRBJ2-7; perhaps TRBD1 as D (6 bases). Germline CDR1 LNHDA, CDR2 SQIVND (reference sequence). The CDR3 runs 14 residues. The V end lost 3 bases, the J end lost 6 bases, and 15 bases lay between the germline ends. The DNA for the CDR3 is TGTGCCAGTAGTATTACTCCAGGGGTTGGCGAGCAGTACTTC. Its translation is CASSITPGVGEQYF.

The CDR3 DNA follows: TGTGCCAGCAGCGTTCTCACGGACGGGTGGGAGACCCAGTACTTC. Its translation is CASSVLTDGWETQYF. The rearrangement uses TRBV9 and TRBJ2-5; the D is unclear. This CDR3 spans 15 amino acids. Germline V CDR1 and CDR2: SGDLS, YYNGEE. The ends were cut back, 2 bases at V and 5 bases at J, with 16 bases in the middle.

The chain joins TRBV9 to TRBJ2-5; D may be TRBD1 or TRBD2 (5 bases each). Germline-derived CDR1 and CDR2 are SGDLS and YYNGEE. V dropped 0 bases and J dropped 5 bases, with 14 bases sitting between them. The CDR3 has 15 amino acids. CDR3 residues: CASSVVEGLTETQYF. The CDR3 DNA follows: TGTGCCAGCAGCGTAGTCGAGGGGCTAACGGAGACCCAGTACTTC.

This clone was counted once. The rearrangement uses TRBV6-5 and TRBJ1-2; 12 nucleotides line up with TRBD1. Germline lookup yields CDR1 MNHEY and CDR2 SVGAGI. The CDR3 loop spans 15 amino acids. V gave up 4 bases and J gave up 7 bases; unmatched junction bases: 7. DNA of the CDR3: TGTGCCAGCAGTTTCCCGGGACAGGGGGCGTCTGGCTACACCTTC. Its translation: CASSFPGQGASGYTF.

The V gene is TRBV5-1, the J gene TRBJ2-7, with 10 bases that match TRBD2. In germline, CDR1 is SGHRS, CDR2 YFSETQ. The J segment lost 0 bases and the V segment lost 0 bases, leaving 9 bases of the junction unmatched. There are 18 residues in the CDR3. The CDR3 sequence: CASSLGGALAGNSYEQYF. CDR3 coding DNA: TGCGCCAGCAGCTTGGGAGGGGCACTAGCGGGGAACTCCTACGAGCAGTACTTC.

The chain uses TRBV6-6 and TRBJ1-1, with 8 bases aligning to TRBD1. The CDR3 is made up of 15 amino acids. J gave up 0 bases and V 7 bases, and 7 bases lay outside the gene matches. Germline V lookup: CDR1 MNHNY, CDR2 SVGAGI (reference sequence). In nucleotides, the CDR3 is TGTGCCAGCACCAGAGGACAGGGCATGAACACTGAAGCTTTCTTT. It yields the protein CASTRGQGMNTEAFF.

The chain couples TRBV5-1 to TRBJ2-5; 10 bases are shared with TRBD2. V trimming: 4 bases; J trimming: 1 base; junction bases outside the gene matches: 4. This CDR3 is built from 15 residues. CDR1 and CDR2 (germline): SGHRS, YFSETQ. CDR3 amino acids: CASSAIAGGQETQYF. CDR3 in DNA: TGCGCCAGCAGCGCTATAGCGGGGGGCCAAGAGACCCAGTACTTC.

This clone has only one observation. The J gene is TRBJ2-4, the V gene TRBV5-1; TRBD1 matches 7 bases. The V gene end was trimmed by 0 bases and the J gene end by 0 bases; junction bases not matched to a gene: 3. Looked up from germline, CDR1 is SGHRS and CDR2 is YFSETQ. The CDR3 consists of 16 residues. DNA of the CDR3: TGCGCCAGCAGCTTGGGGGACAGACTAGCCAAAAACATTCAGTACTTC. The encoded protein is CASSLGDRLAKNIQYF.